This TCR beta chain came from a study of OX40 agonist ivuxolimab in advanced cancers. Study summary: At 65% to 85% male, the cohort had a mean age of 60 years, ranging from roughly 20 to 90.

V dropped 2 bases and J dropped 2 bases, with 19 bases sitting between them. This CDR3 region has 18 residues. CDR1 is MNHNS, CDR2 SASEGT, per germline. If patients had autoimmune disease history or systemic immunosuppression, they were excluded. Libraries were prepared by immunoSEQ multiplex PCR; TCRdb keeps only in-frame clonotypes and omits some of them. The table records roughly 88,000 clones, more than 75% of them present only once. The source was CD4+ or CD8+ T cells sorted from blood, collected in a trial of the OX40 agonist ivuxolimab. The rearrangement uses TRBV6-1 and TRBJ2-4; weak D call: TRBD1 (6 bases). This TCR was recovered from an adult with an advanced solid tumor such as melanoma, head and neck, liver or kidney cancer. CDR3 residues: CASSELFGRGSSKNIQYF. In nucleotides, the CDR3 is TGTGCCAGCAGTGAACTTTTTGGCAGGGGATCATCCAAAAACATTCAGTACTTC.